Below, 9 T cell receptor beta chains from the same sample are listed, as sequenced in a study of shared clonotypes between healthy human individuals. The data were produced by immunoSEQ multiplex PCR, yet TCRdb's version contains in-frame clones alone and is incomplete. The data hold under 2.5 million clones, with about nine tenths observed a single time. The sequenced material came from naive CD4+ T cells from PBMCs. Specified subset: CD45RA+ positively selected. Receptors originate from a man younger than 35 in good health. Some clones in this sample may be carry-over from other donors' samples.

The V gene is TRBV10-3, the J gene TRBJ1-5; D uncertain. The length of the CDR3 is 14 residues. Germline V lookup: CDR1 ENHRY, CDR2 SYGVKD. The germline V and J ends were trimmed by 6 bases and 3 bases, with 12 bases remaining between them. The CDR3 spells CAISRDTYNQPQHF. The CDR3 DNA reads as TGTGCCATCAGCCGAGACACCTACAATCAGCCCCAGCATTTT.

The V and J genes are TRBV7-9 and TRBJ1-2; 9 positions match TRBD1. The germline V gene encodes CDR1 SEHNR and CDR2 FQNEAQ (reference sequence). Germline trimming cut 4 bases from V and 4 bases from J; bases unmatched to any gene: 10. The CDR3 runs 16 residues. The CDR3 nucleotides are TGTGCCAGCAGCTACCCACCGGGACAGGGAGTCTATGGCTACACCTTC. Translated: CASSYPPGQGVYGYTF.

This sequence joins TRBV2 and TRBJ2-3, with D possibly being TRBD2 (6 bases). The CDR3 has 14 amino acids. Germline V gene lookup returns CDR1 SNHLY and CDR2 FYNNEI. The V gene lost 5 bases and the J gene lost 0 bases, with 9 bases spanning the gap. CDR3 in amino acids: CASSKSGSTDTQYF. DNA of the CDR3: TGTGCCAGCAGTAAGAGCGGGAGCACAGATACGCAGTATTTT.

This clone was detected only once. The CDR3 DNA is TGTGCCAGCAGGCAGAATGGGGCAACTGAAGCTTTCTTT. Protein: CASRQNGATEAFF. The chain carries TRBV27 and TRBJ1-1, with D perhaps TRBD1 (5 bases). This CDR3 has 13 residues. Per germline, CDR1 MNHEY and CDR2 SMNVEV (reference sequence). Trimming left V 6 bases short and J 5 bases short, with 13 bases between.

The chain carries TRBV9 and TRBJ1-1, with TRBD1 matching 9 bases. The V gene end was trimmed by 2 bases and the J gene end by 9 bases; junction bases not matched to a gene: 5. Germline CDR1 and CDR2: SGDLS and YYNGEE. This CDR3 contains 13 residues. CDR3 amino acids: CASSVMDRGKAFF. As DNA, the CDR3 is TGTGCCAGCAGCGTTATGGACAGGGGAAAAGCTTTCTTT.

The chain is built from TRBV25-1 and TRBJ2-7, with 12 bases fitting TRBD2. Germline lookup yields CDR1 MGHDK and CDR2 SYGVNS. After removal of 0 bases from V and 6 bases from J, the junction contained 12 bases not matched to a gene. The CDR3 extends over 18 amino acids. CDR3 sequence reads: CASSEYRGTSGLGGEQYF. CDR3 in DNA: TGTGCCAGCAGTGAATATCGGGGGACTAGCGGGTTGGGAGGCGAGCAGTACTTC.

The chain is built from TRBV4-1 and TRBJ2-7; 7 bases agree with TRBD2. J gave up 3 bases and V 6 bases, and 14 bases lay outside the gene matches. Germline V gene data show CDR1 as MGHRA and CDR2 as YSYEKL. The CDR3 has 16 residues. The CDR3 coding sequence is TGCGCCAGCAGACGAGGGGAGGGCCGCAATATCTACGAGCAGTACTTC. Protein: CASRRGEGRNIYEQYF.

J is TRBJ2-1 and V is TRBV30; D tentatively fits TRBD1 or TRBD2 (5 bases each). Germline CDR1 and CDR2: GTSNPN and SVGIG (reference sequence). There are 13 residues in the CDR3. The V end lost 3 bases, the J end lost 7 bases, and 13 bases lay between the germline ends. CDR3 nucleotides: TGTGCCTGGAGAAAAGCCGGGACGAATGAGCAGTTCTTC. It codes for CAWRKAGTNEQFF. The whole variable domain, filled in from reference TRBV30 and TRBJ2-1, reads SQTIHQWPATLVQPVGSPLSLECTVEGTSNPNLYWYRQAAGRGLQLLFYSVGIGQISSEVPQNLSASRPQDRQFILSSKKLLLSDSGFYLCAWRKAGTNEQFFGPGTRLTVL.

The chain recombines TRBV19 with TRBJ2-7; TRBD2 matches 7 bases. The length of the CDR3 is 15 residues. With 7 bases clipped from V and 2 bases from J, the junction kept 11 bases outside the gene matches. Germline V gives CDR1 LNHDA, CDR2 SQIVND (reference sequence). CDR3 loop: CASMDRGEGTYEQYF. CDR3 sequence (DNA): TGTGCCAGTATGGATCGGGGGGAGGGCACCTACGAGCAGTACTTC.